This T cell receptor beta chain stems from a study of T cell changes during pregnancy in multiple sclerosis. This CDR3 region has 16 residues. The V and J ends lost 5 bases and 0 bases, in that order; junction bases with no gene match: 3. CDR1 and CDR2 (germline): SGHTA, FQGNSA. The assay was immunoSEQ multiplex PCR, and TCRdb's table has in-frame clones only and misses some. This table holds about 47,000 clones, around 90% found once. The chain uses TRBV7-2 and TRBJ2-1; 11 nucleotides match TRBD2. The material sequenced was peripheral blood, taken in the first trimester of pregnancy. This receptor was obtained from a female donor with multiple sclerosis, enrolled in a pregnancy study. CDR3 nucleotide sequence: TGTGCCAGCAGCAGTAGCGGGGGGGCCTCCTACAATGAGCAGTTCTTC. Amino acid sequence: CASSSSGGASYNEQFF.